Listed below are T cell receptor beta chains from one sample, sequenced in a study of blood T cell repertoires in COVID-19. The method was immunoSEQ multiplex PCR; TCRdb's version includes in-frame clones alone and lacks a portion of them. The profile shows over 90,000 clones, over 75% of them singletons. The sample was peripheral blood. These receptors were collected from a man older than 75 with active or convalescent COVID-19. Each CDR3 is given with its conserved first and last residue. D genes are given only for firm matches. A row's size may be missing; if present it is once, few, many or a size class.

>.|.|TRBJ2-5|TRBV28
TGTGCCAGCAGTTACGGGGACTTTCAAGAGACCCAGTACTTC
CASSYGDFQETQYF
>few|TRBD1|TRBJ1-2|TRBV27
TGTGCCAGCAGTTCATTGACAGGGTGGGACTATGGCTACACCTTC
CASSSLTGWDYGYTF
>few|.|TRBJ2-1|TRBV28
TGTGCCAGCAGCCCAACCGGCCAAGAGCGGAATGAGCAGTTCTTC
CASSPTGQERNEQFF
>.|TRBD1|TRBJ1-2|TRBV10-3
TGTGCCACCACTAAGGGAGAGGACAGGGACTATGGCTACACCTTC
CATTKGEDRDYGYTF
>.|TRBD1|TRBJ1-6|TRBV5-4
TGTGCCAGCAGCCTGGACAGGGGGTATTCACCCCTCCACTTT
CASSLDRGYSPLHF
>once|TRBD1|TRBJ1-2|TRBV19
TGTGCCAGTAGTACGGGACAGACTAACTATGGCTACACCTTC
CASSTGQTNYGYTF
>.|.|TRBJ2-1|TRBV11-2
TGTGCCAGCAGCCCCCGAGGGGGTCGCTTCGAGCAGTTCTTC
CASSPRGGRFEQFF
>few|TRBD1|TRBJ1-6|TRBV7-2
TGTGCCAGCAGCTTAGTAGACAGGGGTTCACCCCTCCACTTT
CASSLVDRGSPLHF
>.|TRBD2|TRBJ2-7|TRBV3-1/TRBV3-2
TGTGCCAGCAGCCTCGCGGGGGGGGCCGGCTACGAGCAGTACTTC
CASSLAGGAGYEQYF
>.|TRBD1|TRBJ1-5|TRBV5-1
TGCGCCAGCAGCCTGGCCGGGACAGGGGATCAGCCCCAGCATTTT
CASSLAGTGDQPQHF
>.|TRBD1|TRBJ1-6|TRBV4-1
TGCGCCAGCAGCCAAACAGGGGGAGGTTCACCCCTCCACTTT
CASSQTGGGSPLHF
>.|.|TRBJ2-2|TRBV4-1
TGCGCCAGCAGCCAAGAAGGCGGGGTCAACACCGGGGAGCTGTTTTTT
CASSQEGGVNTGELFF
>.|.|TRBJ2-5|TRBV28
TGTGCCAGCAGTTCCCCTGGGACACACCAAGAGACCCAGTACTTC
CASSSPGTHQETQYF
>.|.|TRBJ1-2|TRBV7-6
TGTGCCAGCAGCTCGGGTCGCGACGGCGCCTATGGCTACACCTTC
CASSSGRDGAYGYTF
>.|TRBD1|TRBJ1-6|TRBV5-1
TGCGCCAGCAGCCCGGGACAGGGTGGATCACCCCTCCACTTT
CASSPGQGGSPLHF